These T cell receptor beta chains were read from a single sample in a study of shared clonotypes between healthy human individuals. Sequencing used immunoSEQ multiplex PCR; TCRdb keeps in-frame clones, though not all of them. This sample carries around 2.1 million clones, under 95% of them seen once, and the ten largest clones take about 1.8%. Sequenced: naive CD8+ T cells from PBMCs. All receptors come from a man between 18 and 29 years old in good health. Some clones in this sample may be carry-over from other donors' samples. Each CDR3 is given with its conserved first and last residue. Each record gives: V gene, J gene, clone size, D gene, CDR3 protein, CDR3 DNA. The D gene is left open where the match is weak. Size tells how often a clone was seen (once, few, many) or the class of an expanded clone, and some rows leave it out.

v_gene: TRBV6-5
j_gene: TRBJ1-5
abundance: .
d_gene: .
CDR3aa: CASSGTENQPQHF
CDR3nt: TGTGCCAGCAGCGGAACAGAGAATCAGCCCCAGCATTTT

v_gene: TRBV4-3
j_gene: TRBJ2-1
abundance: .
d_gene: TRBD2
CDR3aa: CASSQGGLAGLDEQFF
CDR3nt: TGCGCCAGCAGCCAAGGTGGCCTAGCGGGTTTGGATGAGCAGTTCTTC

v_gene: TRBV2
j_gene: TRBJ1-2
abundance: .
d_gene: .
CDR3aa: CASQLGGNYGYTF
CDR3nt: TGTGCCAGCCAACTCGGGGGCAACTATGGCTACACCTTC

v_gene: TRBV5-4
j_gene: TRBJ2-2
abundance: .
d_gene: TRBD2
CDR3aa: CASSPTSAVATGELFF
CDR3nt: TGTGCCAGCAGCCCTACTAGCGCGGTCGCCACCGGGGAGCTGTTTTTT

v_gene: TRBV4-1
j_gene: TRBJ2-1
abundance: .
d_gene: TRBD2
CDR3aa: CASSQAAGVVQFF
CDR3nt: TGCGCCAGCAGCCAAGCGGCGGGAGTGGTACAGTTCTTC

v_gene: TRBV7-9
j_gene: TRBJ1-1
abundance: .
d_gene: .
CDR3aa: CASSPGASLGDTEAFF
CDR3nt: TGTGCCAGCAGCCCGGGGGCCAGCCTTGGGGACACTGAAGCTTTCTTT

v_gene: TRBV6-5
j_gene: TRBJ1-1
abundance: .
d_gene: TRBD1
CDR3aa: CASSYRQGGAEAFF
CDR3nt: TGTGCCAGCAGTTACCGACAGGGGGGGGCTGAAGCTTTCTTT

v_gene: TRBV4-2
j_gene: TRBJ2-7
abundance: .
d_gene: TRBD1
CDR3aa: CASSPTGGNSYEQYF
CDR3nt: TGTGCCAGCAGCCCGACAGGGGGGAACTCCTACGAGCAGTACTTC

v_gene: TRBV10-2
j_gene: TRBJ1-1
abundance: .
d_gene: .
CDR3aa: CASSEGLGLAFF
CDR3nt: TGCGCCAGCAGTGAAGGGTTAGGGTTGGCTTTCTTT

v_gene: TRBV9
j_gene: TRBJ2-7
abundance: .
d_gene: .
CDR3aa: CASSTVQDMFHEQYF
CDR3nt: TGTGCCAGCAGCACTGTCCAGGACATGTTCCACGAGCAGTACTTC

v_gene: TRBV18
j_gene: TRBJ1-2
abundance: .
d_gene: .
CDR3aa: CASSPIRTDYGYTF
CDR3nt: TGTGCCAGCTCACCAATAAGGACTGACTATGGCTACACCTTC

v_gene: TRBV15
j_gene: TRBJ2-7
abundance: .
d_gene: .
CDR3aa: CATSRDQQASSYEQYF
CDR3nt: TGTGCCACCAGCAGAGACCAACAGGCCAGCTCCTACGAGCAGTACTTC

v_gene: TRBV7-9
j_gene: TRBJ2-3
abundance: .
d_gene: TRBD2
CDR3aa: CASSFPIGLVRSDTQYF
CDR3nt: TGTGCCAGCAGCTTCCCCATCGGACTAGTTCGCTCTGATACGCAGTATTTT

v_gene: TRBV2
j_gene: TRBJ1-1
abundance: .
d_gene: .
CDR3aa: CASSKGRTEAFF
CDR3nt: TGTGCCAGCAGCAAGGGGCGAACTGAAGCTTTCTTT

v_gene: TRBV27
j_gene: TRBJ2-5
abundance: .
d_gene: TRBD1
CDR3aa: CASSHTGTGPLQETQYF
CDR3nt: TGTGCCAGCAGTCACACCGGGACAGGACCTCTCCAAGAGACCCAGTACTTC

v_gene: TRBV6-1
j_gene: TRBJ1-4
abundance: .
d_gene: .
CDR3aa: CASSGLRGPNEKLFF
CDR3nt: TGTGCCAGCAGTGGACTCAGGGGTCCTAATGAAAAACTGTTTTTT

v_gene: TRBV6-5
j_gene: TRBJ1-4
abundance: .
d_gene: .
CDR3aa: CASSYSIGSESEKLFF
CDR3nt: TGTGCCAGCAGTTACTCGATTGGGTCAGAAAGTGAAAAACTGTTTTTT

v_gene: TRBV28
j_gene: TRBJ1-2
abundance: .
d_gene: TRBD1
CDR3aa: CASSRDSTRGYTF
CDR3nt: TGTGCCAGCAGTAGGGACAGTACTAGGGGCTACACCTTC

v_gene: TRBV7-8
j_gene: TRBJ1-1
abundance: .
d_gene: TRBD1
CDR3aa: CASSLIGGQGVNTEAFF
CDR3nt: TGTGCCAGCAGCTTAATAGGGGGACAGGGAGTGAACACTGAAGCTTTCTTT

v_gene: TRBV6-5
j_gene: TRBJ2-1
abundance: .
d_gene: TRBD2
CDR3aa: CASSYLAGNAYNEQFF
CDR3nt: TGTGCCAGCAGTTACTTAGCGGGAAACGCCTACAATGAGCAGTTCTTC

v_gene: TRBV7-9
j_gene: TRBJ2-3
abundance: .
d_gene: .
CDR3aa: CASSSVLSTYTQYF
CDR3nt: TGTGCCAGCAGTTCCGTTCTAAGCACGTATACGCAGTATTTT

v_gene: TRBV28
j_gene: TRBJ2-7
abundance: .
d_gene: TRBD2
CDR3aa: CASSLQAGGSYEQYF
CDR3nt: TGTGCCAGCAGTTTACAAGCGGGAGGTTCCTACGAGCAGTACTTC

v_gene: TRBV10-3
j_gene: TRBJ2-1
abundance: .
d_gene: TRBD2
CDR3aa: CAISEGGTSGYLSYNEQFF
CDR3nt: TGTGCCATCAGTGAGGGCGGGACTAGCGGATATTTATCCTACAATGAGCAGTTCTTC

v_gene: TRBV15
j_gene: TRBJ2-2
abundance: .
d_gene: .
CDR3aa: CATGTSNTGELFF
CDR3nt: TGTGCCACCGGGACTTCGAACACCGGGGAGCTGTTTTTT

v_gene: TRBV28
j_gene: TRBJ2-7
abundance: once
d_gene: .
CDR3aa: CASSLWLQGSHEQYF
CDR3nt: TGTGCCAGCAGTTTATGGTTGCAGGGTAGCCACGAGCAGTACTTC

v_gene: TRBV29-1
j_gene: TRBJ1-1
abundance: once
d_gene: TRBD1
CDR3aa: CSVAGQGAPNTEAFF
CDR3nt: TGCAGCGTTGCAGGACAGGGGGCGCCGAACACTGAAGCTTTCTTT

v_gene: TRBV7-8
j_gene: TRBJ1-1
abundance: .
d_gene: .
CDR3aa: CASSSIDRNTEAFF
CDR3nt: TGTGCCAGCAGCTCTATAGACAGGAACACTGAAGCTTTCTTT

v_gene: TRBV28
j_gene: TRBJ2-7
abundance: once
d_gene: TRBD2
CDR3aa: CASSSPTGTSGYEQYF
CDR3nt: TGTGCCAGCAGTTCGCCGACGGGGACTAGCGGCTACGAGCAGTACTTC

v_gene: TRBV27
j_gene: TRBJ2-4
abundance: .
d_gene: .
CDR3aa: CASETDGYNILTGVAKNIQYF
CDR3nt: TGTGCCAGCGAAACCGATGGGTATAACATTTTGACGGGAGTGGCCAAAAACATTCAGTACTTC

v_gene: TRBV5-1
j_gene: TRBJ2-1
abundance: .
d_gene: TRBD1
CDR3aa: CASAGQAYNEQFF
CDR3nt: TGCGCCAGCGCGGGACAGGCCTACAATGAGCAGTTCTTC

v_gene: TRBV27
j_gene: TRBJ2-1
abundance: .
d_gene: TRBD2
CDR3aa: CASSLAGGYNEQFF
CDR3nt: TGTGCCAGCAGTTTAGCGGGGGGGTATAATGAGCAGTTCTTC

v_gene: TRBV27
j_gene: TRBJ2-2
abundance: .
d_gene: .
CDR3aa: CASSPEFRGNTGELFF
CDR3nt: TGTGCCAGCAGTCCCGAATTTAGAGGAAACACCGGGGAGCTGTTTTTT

v_gene: TRBV4-1
j_gene: TRBJ2-7
abundance: .
d_gene: .
CDR3aa: CASSLGQGGPGQYF
CDR3nt: TGCGCCAGCAGCTTGGGTCAGGGGGGTCCGGGGCAGTACTTC

v_gene: TRBV7-9
j_gene: TRBJ2-7
abundance: .
d_gene: TRBD2
CDR3aa: CASSFSSGRPYEQYF
CDR3nt: TGTGCCAGCAGCTTCTCTAGCGGGCGACCCTACGAGCAGTACTTC

v_gene: TRBV4-3
j_gene: TRBJ2-1
abundance: .
d_gene: TRBD2
CDR3aa: CASSQDRLAGFYNEQFF
CDR3nt: TGCGCCAGCAGCCAAGATAGACTAGCGGGTTTCTACAATGAGCAGTTCTTC

v_gene: TRBV6-1
j_gene: TRBJ1-1
abundance: .
d_gene: .
CDR3aa: CASSDPVGSVNTEAFF
CDR3nt: TGTGCCAGCAGTGACCCCGTTGGGTCGGTGAACACTGAAGCTTTCTTT

v_gene: TRBV5-5
j_gene: TRBJ1-2
abundance: .
d_gene: .
CDR3aa: CASSLVVDGYTF
CDR3nt: TGTGCCAGCAGCTTGGTTGTGGATGGCTACACCTTC

v_gene: TRBV6-1
j_gene: TRBJ1-2
abundance: .
d_gene: .
CDR3aa: CASKDGHYGYTF
CDR3nt: TGTGCCAGCAAGGATGGCCATTATGGCTACACCTTC

v_gene: TRBV7-2
j_gene: TRBJ2-5
abundance: .
d_gene: TRBD1
CDR3aa: CASSSWTGEETQYF
CDR3nt: TGTGCCAGCAGCTCATGGACAGGGGAAGAGACCCAGTACTTC

v_gene: TRBV29-1
j_gene: TRBJ1-1
abundance: .
d_gene: .
CDR3aa: CSVEGGAGRFTEAFF
CDR3nt: TGCAGCGTTGAGGGGGGCGCAGGTAGGTTCACTGAAGCTTTCTTT

v_gene: TRBV7-6
j_gene: TRBJ1-1
abundance: once
d_gene: TRBD1
CDR3aa: CASSLGTGRTEAFF
CDR3nt: TGTGCCAGCAGCTTAGGGACAGGGAGGACTGAAGCTTTCTTT

v_gene: TRBV9
j_gene: TRBJ2-7
abundance: .
d_gene: .
CDR3aa: CASSVAVNGYEQYF
CDR3nt: TGTGCCAGCAGCGTAGCGGTGAACGGATACGAGCAGTACTTC

v_gene: TRBV28
j_gene: TRBJ2-7
abundance: .
d_gene: TRBD2
CDR3aa: CASSPIGREGVYEQYF
CDR3nt: TGTGCCAGCAGCCCCATAGGGCGGGAGGGCGTCTACGAGCAGTACTTC

v_gene: TRBV27
j_gene: TRBJ2-7
abundance: .
d_gene: .
CDR3aa: CASSLTGTASYEQYF
CDR3nt: TGTGCCAGCAGTTTAACCGGGACGGCCTCCTACGAGCAGTACTTC

v_gene: TRBV27
j_gene: TRBJ1-4
abundance: once
d_gene: TRBD1
CDR3aa: CASSLTGPGYEKLFF
CDR3nt: TGTGCCAGCAGTTTGACAGGGCCGGGGTATGAAAAACTGTTTTTT

v_gene: TRBV11-2
j_gene: TRBJ2-7
abundance: .
d_gene: TRBD2
CDR3aa: CASSLASGRREQYF
CDR3nt: TGTGCCAGCAGCTTAGCCAGCGGGAGGCGCGAGCAGTACTTC

v_gene: TRBV5-4
j_gene: TRBJ2-7
abundance: .
d_gene: .
CDR3aa: CASSFFGGRRYEQYF
CDR3nt: TGTGCCAGCAGCTTCTTTGGGGGCCGTAGGTACGAGCAGTACTTC

v_gene: TRBV6-5
j_gene: TRBJ1-1
abundance: .
d_gene: .
CDR3aa: CASSYYNRPTTTEAFF
CDR3nt: TGTGCCAGCAGTTACTACAACAGGCCAACCACTACTGAAGCTTTCTTT

v_gene: TRBV9
j_gene: TRBJ2-1
abundance: .
d_gene: .
CDR3aa: CASSVRPGGSYNEQFF
CDR3nt: TGTGCCAGCAGCGTTCGGCCCGGGGGTTCCTACAATGAGCAGTTCTTC

v_gene: TRBV7-9
j_gene: TRBJ2-1
abundance: .
d_gene: .
CDR3aa: CASSLLMESSYNEQFF
CDR3nt: TGTGCCAGCAGCTTATTGATGGAGTCCTCCTACAATGAGCAGTTCTTC

v_gene: TRBV15
j_gene: TRBJ1-1
abundance: .
d_gene: .
CDR3aa: CATSRDGRVGATEAFF
CDR3nt: TGTGCCACCAGCAGAGACGGGAGGGTCGGGGCGACTGAAGCTTTCTTT

v_gene: TRBV28
j_gene: TRBJ1-3
abundance: .
d_gene: .
CDR3aa: CASSRPRVPGNTIYF
CDR3nt: TGTGCCAGCAGTCGCCCCAGGGTACCAGGAAACACCATATATTTT

v_gene: TRBV4-1
j_gene: TRBJ2-3
abundance: .
d_gene: .
CDR3aa: CASSQALASLADTQYF
CDR3nt: TGCGCCAGCAGCCAAGCGCTAGCGTCGCTCGCAGATACGCAGTATTTT

v_gene: TRBV6-1
j_gene: TRBJ2-7
abundance: .
d_gene: .
CDR3aa: CASTPLMPAYEQYF
CDR3nt: TGTGCCAGCACCCCCCTCATGCCTGCCTACGAGCAGTACTTC

v_gene: TRBV7-9
j_gene: TRBJ2-1
abundance: .
d_gene: .
CDR3aa: CASSFSGTKHNEQFF
CDR3nt: TGTGCCAGCAGCTTCTCCGGGACAAAGCACAATGAGCAGTTCTTC

v_gene: TRBV19
j_gene: TRBJ1-1
abundance: .
d_gene: .
CDR3aa: CASREGVTEAFF
CDR3nt: TGTGCCAGTAGAGAAGGGGTGACTGAAGCTTTCTTT

v_gene: TRBV27
j_gene: TRBJ2-1
abundance: .
d_gene: TRBD2
CDR3aa: CASRLGLAGGFNEQFF
CDR3nt: TGTGCCAGCAGACTCGGACTAGCGGGGGGGTTTAATGAGCAGTTCTTC

v_gene: TRBV7-3
j_gene: TRBJ2-2
abundance: .
d_gene: .
CDR3aa: CASSLLGHTGELFF
CDR3nt: TGTGCCAGCAGCTTATTAGGGCACACCGGGGAGCTGTTTTTT

v_gene: TRBV5-6
j_gene: TRBJ2-3
abundance: .
d_gene: TRBD2
CDR3aa: CASSLRYYRTSGRTDTQYF
CDR3nt: TGTGCCAGCAGCTTGAGATACTATAGGACTAGCGGGAGGACAGATACGCAGTATTTT